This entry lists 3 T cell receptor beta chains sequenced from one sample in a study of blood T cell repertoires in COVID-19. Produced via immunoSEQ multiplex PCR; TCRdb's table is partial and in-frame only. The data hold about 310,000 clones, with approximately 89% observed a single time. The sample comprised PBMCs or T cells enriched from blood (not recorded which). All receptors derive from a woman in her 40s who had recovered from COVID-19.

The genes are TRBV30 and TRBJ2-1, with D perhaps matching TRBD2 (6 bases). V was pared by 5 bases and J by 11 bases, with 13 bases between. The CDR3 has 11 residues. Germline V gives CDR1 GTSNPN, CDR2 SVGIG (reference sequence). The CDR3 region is CAWGGNKQQFF. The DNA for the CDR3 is TGTGCCTGGGGCGGGAACAAACAGCAGTTCTTC.

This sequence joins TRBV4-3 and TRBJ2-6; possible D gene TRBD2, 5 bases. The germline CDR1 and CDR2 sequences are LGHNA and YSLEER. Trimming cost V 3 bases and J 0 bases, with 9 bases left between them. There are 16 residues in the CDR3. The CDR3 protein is CASSQDFHSGANVLTF. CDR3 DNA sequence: TGCGCCAGCAGCCAGGACTTCCACTCTGGGGCCAACGTCCTGACTTTC.

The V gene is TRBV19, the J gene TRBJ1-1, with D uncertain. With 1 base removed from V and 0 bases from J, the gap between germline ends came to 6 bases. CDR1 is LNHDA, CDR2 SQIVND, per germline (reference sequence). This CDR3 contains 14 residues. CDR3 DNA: TGTGCCAGTAGTATAGGGAGGTTGAACACTGAAGCTTTCTTT. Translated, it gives CASSIGRLNTEAFF.